Presented here are 19 T cell receptor beta chains from one specimen sequenced in a study of T cell changes during pregnancy in multiple sclerosis. The repertoire was sequenced with immunoSEQ multiplex PCR; TCRdb's copy has only in-frame clones and lacks some. This sample carries 100,000 or so clones, around 92% of them seen once, and the ten largest clones take about 0.9%. Sequencing used peripheral blood, obtained before pregnancy. Every receptor here comes from a female donor with multiple sclerosis, enrolled in a pregnancy study.

The gene calls are TRBV14 and TRBJ1-1; 8 bases line up with TRBD1. V lost 6 bases and J lost 11; bases outside the gene matches: 11. The CDR3 has 13 amino acids. Germline lookup yields CDR1 SGHDN and CDR2 FVKESK. This chain's CDR3 is CASSLPGTGGAFF. DNA of the CDR3: TGTGCCAGCAGTCTACCCGGGACAGGTGGCGCTTTCTTT.

The chain uses TRBV19 and TRBJ2-7, with a tentative D call TRBD1 (5 bases). The CDR3 is 14 amino acids. Trimming removed 3 bases at V and 2 bases at J, with 11 bases between. Germline loops: CDR1 LNHDA, CDR2 SQIVND (reference sequence). Here the CDR3 DNA reads TGTGCCAGTAGTATTTCAGGGAATGCCTACGAGCAGTACTTC. Amino acid sequence: CASSISGNAYEQYF.

This rearrangement joins TRBV5-1 to TRBJ2-2; no definite D call. Trimming removed 0 bases at V and 3 bases at J, with 6 bases between. CDR1 and CDR2 from the germline V gene are SGHRS and YFSETQ. The CDR3 contains 14 residues. CDR3 sequence: CASSLAGYTGELFF. The CDR3 region has the DNA TGCGCCAGCAGCTTGGCGGGTTACACCGGGGAGCTGTTTTTT. The variable domain in full, completed from reference TRBV5-1 and TRBJ2-2, reads KAGVTQTPRYLIKTRGQQVTLSCSPISGHRSVSWYQQTPGQGLQFLFEYFSETQRNKGNFPGRFSGRQFSNSRSEMNVSTLELGDSALYLCASSLAGYTGELFFGEGSRLTVL.

The CDR3, as DNA: TGTGCCAGCAGCACCAGGACAGGGGCGGACTCGGCTTTCTTT. Protein product: CASSTRTGADSAFF. The V and J genes are TRBV7-8 and TRBJ1-1, with 9 bases aligning to TRBD1. The CDR3 has 14 amino acids. Germline V gene data show CDR1 as SGHVS and CDR2 as FQNEAQ. V gave up 5 bases and J gave up 11 bases; unmatched junction bases: 12.

V is TRBV11-3 and J is TRBJ2-3; D perhaps matches TRBD1 (5 bases). CDR3 length: 13 residues. The V and J ends lost 2 bases and 6 bases respectively, with 9 bases between them. Germline V gene lookup returns CDR1 SGHNT and CDR2 YENEEA. The CDR3 DNA is TGTGCCAGCAGCTTACAGGGATCGGATACGCAGTATTTT. Its translation: CASSLQGSDTQYF.

The chain links TRBV14 to TRBJ1-1; D possibly corresponds to TRBD1 (6 bases). The CDR3 has 18 residues. Germline-derived CDR1 and CDR2 are SGHDN and FVKESK. V gave up 1 base and J gave up 1 base, with 19 bases separating them. The CDR3 loop is CASSQAPWQGPWNTEAFF. CDR3 coding DNA: TGTGCCAGCAGCCAAGCTCCTTGGCAGGGGCCCTGGAACACTGAAGCTTTCTTT.

This clone has just one count. The chain joins TRBV15 to TRBJ2-5, with TRBD2 as a possible D gene (5 bases). V was pared by 5 bases and J by 4 bases, with 14 bases between. Germline V gene sequence: CDR1 LNHNV, CDR2 YYDKDF (reference sequence). This CDR3 region has 14 residues. CDR3 nucleotides: TGTGCCACCAGCCTCCTAGCAGCCGGAGAGACCCAGTACTTC. This sequence encodes CATSLLAAGETQYF. The whole variable domain, remainder taken from reference TRBV15 and TRBJ2-5, is DAMVIQNPRYQVTQFGKPVTLSCSQTLNHNVMYWYQQKSSQAPKLLFHYYDKDFNNEADTPDNFQSRRPNTSFCFLDIRSPGLGDTAMYLCATSLLAAGETQYFGPGTRLLVL.

This sequence joins TRBV19 and TRBJ1-2; D is undetermined. V gave up 5 bases and J gave up 4 bases, with 14 bases separating them. The CDR3 extends over 14 amino acids. Germline CDR1 reads LNHDA; CDR2 reads SQIVND (reference sequence). Here the CDR3 reads CASSPGGRLYGYTF. The CDR3 DNA reads TGTGCCAGTAGTCCAGGAGGACGGCTCTATGGCTACACCTTC. The variable domain in full, completed from reference TRBV19 and TRBJ1-2, reads DGGITQSPKYLFRKEGQNVTLSCEQNLNHDAMYWYRQDPGQGLRLIYYSQIVNDFQKGDIAEGYSVSREKKESFPLTVTSAQKNPTAFYLCASSPGGRLYGYTFGSGTRLTVV.

The rearrangement joins TRBV28 to TRBJ1-4; tentatively, D is TRBD1 (6 bases). V lost 6 bases, J lost 8 bases, and 19 bases lay in between. CDR3 length: 15 amino acids. CDR1 is MDHEN and CDR2 is SYDVKM in the germline V gene. CDR3 in amino acids: CASRGLSRGGEKLFF. In DNA form, the CDR3 reads TGTGCCAGCAGGGGCCTCAGCAGAGGGGGAGAAAAACTGTTTTTT.

This chain joins TRBV10-3 and TRBJ1-1, with TRBD1 matching 10 bases. The CDR3 is made up of 19 amino acids. In germline, CDR1 is ENHRY, CDR2 SYGVKD. Trimming at V came to 4 bases and at J to 4 bases, leaving 18 bases not matched to a gene. For the CDR3, the DNA is TGTGCCATCAGTGCAATGCCGGACAGGGGGAAGGAGTTGGGCACTGAAGCTTTCTTT. Translated: CAISAMPDRGKELGTEAFF.

This clone was detected once. This CDR3 is CASTPGAGDQETQYF. The CDR3 DNA sequence: TGCGCCAGCACCCCGGGAGCGGGAGACCAAGAGACCCAGTACTTC. V and J are TRBV4-3 and TRBJ2-5, with 8 bases matching TRBD2. Germline V lookup: CDR1 LGHNA, CDR2 YSLEER. Trimming at V came to 7 bases and at J to 0 bases, leaving 7 bases not matched to a gene. This CDR3 spans 15 amino acids.

This clone was recorded only once. The chain uses TRBV5-8 and TRBJ2-3; 7 bases agree with TRBD1. This CDR3 spans 17 amino acids. Germline trimming cut 6 bases from V and 4 bases from J; bases unmatched to any gene: 17. The germline gives CDR1 SGHTS, CDR2 YDEGEE. This chain's CDR3 is CASTAGGPHPYADTQYF. CDR3 nucleotides: TGTGCCAGCACCGCAGGGGGTCCACACCCGTACGCAGATACGCAGTATTTT. Full variable domain (outside the CDR3, taken from reference TRBV5-8 and TRBJ2-3): EAGVTQSPTHLIKTRGQQATLRCSPISGHTSVYWYQQALGLGLQFLLWYDEGEERNRGNFPPRFSGRQFPNYSSELNVNALELEDSALYLCASTAGGPHPYADTQYFGPGTRLTVL.

The V call is TRBV15, the J call TRBJ2-1; tentatively, D is TRBD2 (6 bases). The CDR3 sequence is 16 residues long. Germline V gene data show CDR1 as LNHNV and CDR2 as YYDKDF (reference sequence). Trimming left V 0 bases short and J 5 bases short, with 14 bases between. CDR3 coding DNA: TGTGCCACCAGCAGAGATCATCAACTAGCAAACAATGAGCAGTTCTTC. Translated, it gives CATSRDHQLANNEQFF.

The chain links TRBV11-2 to TRBJ1-2; 9 nucleotides line up with TRBD1. The germline V gene has CDR1 SGHAT and CDR2 FQNNGV. The J segment lost 4 bases and the V segment lost 6 bases, leaving 6 bases of the junction unmatched. CDR3 length: 14 amino acids. This CDR3 is CASRRGDRAYGYTF. In nucleotides, the CDR3 is TGTGCCAGCAGACGAGGGGACAGGGCCTATGGCTACACCTTC. Combining the CDR3 with reference TRBV11-2 and TRBJ1-2 gives the whole variable domain EAGVAQSPRYKIIEKRQSVAFWCNPISGHATLYWYQQILGQGPKLLIQFQNNGVVDDSQLPKDRFSAERLKGVDSTLKIQPAKLEDSAVYLCASRRGDRAYGYTFGSGTRLTVV.

The J gene is TRBJ1-3, the V gene TRBV7-8; weak D call: TRBD1 (6 bases). V was clipped by 5 bases and J by 7 bases, with 21 bases between them. The CDR3 length is 16 residues. Germline loops: CDR1 SGHVS, CDR2 FQNEAQ. CDR3 amino acids: CASSLTTGRVTNTIYF. The CDR3 nucleotides read TGTGCCAGCAGCCTTACCACAGGGAGAGTCACGAACACCATATATTTT.

This clone was recorded a few times. This chain joins TRBV2 and TRBJ1-5, with 7 bases identical to TRBD1. The CDR3 totals 14 residues. Germline lookup yields CDR1 SNHLY and CDR2 FYNNEI. The J segment lost 4 bases and the V segment lost 4 bases, leaving 4 bases of the junction unmatched. The CDR3 protein is CASSAPRGNQPQHF. Here the CDR3 DNA reads TGTGCCAGCAGTGCCCCCAGGGGGAATCAGCCCCAGCATTTT.

CDR3 region: CASSVRQGWSSGSRTDTQYF. The CDR3 bases are TGTGCCAGCAGCGTTCGACAGGGGTGGTCTAGCGGGAGTCGGACAGATACGCAGTATTTT. The chain has TRBV9 and TRBJ2-3; 10 bases line up with TRBD2. This CDR3 is 20 amino acids long. CDR1 and CDR2 (germline): SGDLS, YYNGEE. Unmatched junction bases numbered 18, after V lost 2 bases and J lost 3 bases.

This clone was picked up one time. The chain is built from TRBV14 and TRBJ2-1, with 8 positions matching TRBD1. The CDR3 contains 15 residues. V lost 2 bases to trimming and J lost 6 bases; unmatched junction nucleotides: 6. Germline V CDR1 and CDR2: SGHDN, FVKESK. The CDR3 is CASSQRRRGLNEQFF. In DNA form, the CDR3 reads TGTGCCAGCAGCCAAAGGCGCAGGGGGCTCAATGAGCAGTTCTTC.

The chain combines TRBV19 with TRBJ2-7, with D perhaps TRBD1 (6 bases). The germline V gene has CDR1 LNHDA and CDR2 SQIVND (reference sequence). There are 14 residues in the CDR3. V gave up 4 bases and J gave up 3 bases, with 13 bases separating them. CDR3 sequence: CASSTQGHLYEQYF. CDR3 nucleotide sequence: TGTGCCAGTAGTACCCAGGGACACCTCTACGAGCAGTACTTC.